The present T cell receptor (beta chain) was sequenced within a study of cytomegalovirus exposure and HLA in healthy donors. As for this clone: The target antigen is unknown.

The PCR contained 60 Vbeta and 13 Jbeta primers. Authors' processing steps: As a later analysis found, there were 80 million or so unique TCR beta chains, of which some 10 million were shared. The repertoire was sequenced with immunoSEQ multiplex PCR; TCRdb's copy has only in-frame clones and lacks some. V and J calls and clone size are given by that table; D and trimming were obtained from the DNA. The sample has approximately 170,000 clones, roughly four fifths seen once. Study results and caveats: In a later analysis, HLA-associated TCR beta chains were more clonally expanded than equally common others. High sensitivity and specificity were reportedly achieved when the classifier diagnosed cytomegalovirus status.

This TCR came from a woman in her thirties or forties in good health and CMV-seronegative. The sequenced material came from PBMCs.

The CDR3 bases are TGCGCCAGCAGCTCCGGAGCTACAGGGGAGCTGTTTTTT. Protein product: CASSSGATGELFF. The chain is built from TRBV5-1 and TRBJ2-2; D ambiguous. The CDR3 has 13 amino acids. The germline CDR1 and CDR2 sequences are SGHRS and YFSETQ. The V gene lost 3 bases and the J gene lost 8 bases, with 11 bases spanning the gap.